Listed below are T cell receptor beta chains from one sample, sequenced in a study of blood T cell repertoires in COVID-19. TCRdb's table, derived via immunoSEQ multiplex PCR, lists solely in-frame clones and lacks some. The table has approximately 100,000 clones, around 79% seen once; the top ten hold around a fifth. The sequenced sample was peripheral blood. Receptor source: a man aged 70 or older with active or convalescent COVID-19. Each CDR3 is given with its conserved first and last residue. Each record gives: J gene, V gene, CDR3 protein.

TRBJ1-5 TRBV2 CASSSSLNQPQHF
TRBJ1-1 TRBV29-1 CSAAGKQGANTEAFF
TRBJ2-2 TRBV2 CASSLRQGNTGELFF
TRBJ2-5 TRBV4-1 CASSHRPSDGGRKTQYF
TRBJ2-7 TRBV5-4 CASSLAGSGRVEQYF
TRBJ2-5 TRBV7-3 CASSPQGVETQYF
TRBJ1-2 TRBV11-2 CASSLVPSDREDGYTF
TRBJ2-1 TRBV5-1 CASLPWAGLDNEQFF
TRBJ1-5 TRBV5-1 CASSLGDSNYQPQHF
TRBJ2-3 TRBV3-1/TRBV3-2 CASSQGPGRGDTQYF
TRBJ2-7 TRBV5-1 CASSRRQGSQSDEQYF
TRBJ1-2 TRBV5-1 CASSPDPEVDYGYTF
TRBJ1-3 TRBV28 CASSSSPGTGYSGNTIYF
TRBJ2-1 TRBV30 CAWSNLIGGRYEFLYNEQFF
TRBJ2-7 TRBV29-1 CSARGETGGYEQYF
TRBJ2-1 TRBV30 CAGDSGSGINYNEQFF
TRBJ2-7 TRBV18 CASSLGTDSYEQYF
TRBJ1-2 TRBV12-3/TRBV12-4 CASSSQGLRGYTF
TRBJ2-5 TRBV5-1 CASSLTSGSEETQYF
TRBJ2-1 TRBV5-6 CASSPRTSGRRVNEQFF
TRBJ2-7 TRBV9 CASSATGYEQYF
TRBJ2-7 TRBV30 CAWSRQPLPGEQYF
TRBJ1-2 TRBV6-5 CASSRQGTNYGYTF
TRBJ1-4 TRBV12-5 CASGLGTGEEKLFF
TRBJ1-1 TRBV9 CASTGSNSEAFF
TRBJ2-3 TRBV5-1 CASSGRGTSGGTSTDTQYF
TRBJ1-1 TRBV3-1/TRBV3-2 CASSLGTGGFTTEAFF
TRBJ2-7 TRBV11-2 CASSETTGSYEQYF
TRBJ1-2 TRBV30 CAWDRGRVSDYGYTF
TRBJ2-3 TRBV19 CASSILLIEGGFFATQYF
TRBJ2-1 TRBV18 CASSPWPSEPDNEQFF
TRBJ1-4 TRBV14 CASSQVGVPNEKLFF
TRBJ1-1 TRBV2 CASSVQWNTEAFF
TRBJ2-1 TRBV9 CASSVGTVFSNEQFF
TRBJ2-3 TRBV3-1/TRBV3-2 CASSQVGGGFPDTQYF
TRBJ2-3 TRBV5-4 CASSLSGTEPDTQYF
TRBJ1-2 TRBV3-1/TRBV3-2 CASSPDFFANYGYTF
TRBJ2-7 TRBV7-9 CASSLVTGVPHSYEQYF
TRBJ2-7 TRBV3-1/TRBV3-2 CASSQDPGYEQYF
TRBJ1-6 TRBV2 CASSASLTGGNSPLHF
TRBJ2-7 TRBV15 CATSRARGRTDEQYF
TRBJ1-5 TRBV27 CASSLSAVGNQPQHF
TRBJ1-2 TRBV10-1 CASSPDSLYGYTF
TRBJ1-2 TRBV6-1 CASSEVRQALYGYTF